A selection of T cell receptor beta chains follows, all from one sample in a study of blood T cell repertoires in COVID-19. Assay: immunoSEQ multiplex PCR; the TCRdb copy retains only in-frame clones and omits some. The data show some 170,000 clones, about 87% seen once. Sequences were obtained from peripheral blood. These receptors all stem from a woman in her sixties or seventies with COVID-19, enrolled during active disease. Each CDR3 is given with its conserved first and last residue. D genes are given only for firm matches. Only part of the rows carry a size: once, few, many, or a class if the clone is expanded.

>-|TRBJ2-7|TRBV11-1|-
CASSLSRRTDWDEQYF
TGTGCCAGCAGCTTGTCCCGGAGGACAGATTGGGACGAGCAGTACTTC
>-|TRBJ1-1|TRBV21-1|-
CASSKGPTGDEAFF
TGTGCCAGCAGCAAAGGACCGACAGGGGATGAAGCTTTCTTT
>-|TRBJ1-4|TRBV3-1/TRBV3-2|-
CASSQVLNEKLFF
TGTGCCAGCAGCCAAGTCTTGAATGAAAAACTGTTTTTT
>few|TRBJ1-2|TRBV12-3/TRBV12-4|-
CASSLDSNYGYTF
TGTGCCAGCAGTTTAGACTCTAACTATGGCTACACCTTC
>once|TRBJ1-6|TRBV18|TRBD1
CASSPADRPNSPLHF
TGTGCCAGCTCACCCGCGGACAGGCCCAATTCACCCCTCCACTTT
>once|TRBJ1-1|TRBV5-1|TRBD1
CASRTGGVTEAFF
TGCGCCAGCCGGACAGGGGGTGTTACTGAAGCTTTCTTT
>-|TRBJ2-5|TRBV4-2|-
CASSQVWTYGETQYF
TGTGCCAGCAGCCAAGTTTGGACTTATGGAGAGACCCAGTACTTC
>-|TRBJ1-5|TRBV29-1|-
CSAAGGYNQPQHF
TGCAGCGCTGCCGGGGGATACAATCAGCCCCAGCATTTT
>-|TRBJ2-5|TRBV18|-
CASSPGELVLETQYF
TGTGCCAGCTCACCGGGTGAGCTAGTGTTGGAGACCCAGTACTTC
>-|TRBJ2-3|TRBV5-5|TRBD2
CASSFRLAGGTDTQYF
TGTGCCAGCAGCTTCAGACTAGCGGGAGGCACAGATACGCAGTATTTT
>once|TRBJ1-1|TRBV30|TRBD1
CAWSAPGQGLTEAFF
TGTGCCTGGAGTGCACCGGGACAGGGGCTTACTGAAGCTTTCTTT
>-|TRBJ1-1|TRBV7-9|-
CASSSIRDKLNTEAFF
TGTGCCAGCAGCTCGATCCGGGACAAATTGAACACTGAAGCTTTCTTT
>once|TRBJ1-4|TRBV12-5|-
CASGPTASGEKLFF
TGTGCTAGTGGTCCGACAGCTAGTGGGGAAAAACTGTTTTTT
>-|TRBJ2-2|TRBV11-3|TRBD2
CASSSGLANTGELFF
TGTGCCAGCAGCTCGGGACTAGCGAACACCGGGGAGCTGTTTTTT
>-|TRBJ2-3|TRBV5-6|TRBD1
CASSPTRGTGVTDTQYF
TGTGCCAGCAGCCCGACAAGGGGGACAGGGGTCACAGATACGCAGTATTTT
>few|TRBJ2-5|TRBV2|TRBD2
CASSIAGQETQYF
TGTGCCAGCAGTATAGCGGGACAAGAGACCCAGTACTTC
>-|TRBJ2-7|TRBV28|-
CASRTAIRRAPYEQYF
TGTGCCAGCAGGACGGCCATCAGGCGGGCTCCCTACGAGCAGTACTTC
>once|TRBJ1-1|TRBV7-6|-
CASSLGGMNTEAFF
TGTGCCAGCAGCTTGGGGGGGATGAACACTGAAGCTTTCTTT
>-|TRBJ1-5|TRBV7-2|TRBD1
CASSRTTGKVEQPQHF
TGTGCCAGCAGCCGCACGACAGGGAAGGTGGAACAGCCCCAGCATTTT
>few|TRBJ1-2|TRBV24-1|-
CATSGDRSGYTF
TGTGCCACCAGTGGTGACAGAAGTGGCTACACCTTC
>-|TRBJ1-1|TRBV20-1|-
CSASRGFQQGRAFF
TGCAGTGCTAGTAGGGGGTTCCAGCAGGGACGGGCTTTCTTT
>-|TRBJ2-1|TRBV3-1/TRBV3-2|-
CASSQVKEANEQFF
TGTGCCAGCAGCCAAGTTAAGGAGGCGAATGAGCAGTTCTTC
>once|TRBJ2-7|TRBV5-1|TRBD1
CASSLAGTGVDEQYF
TGCGCCAGCAGCTTGGCCGGGACAGGGGTCGACGAGCAGTACTTC
>-|TRBJ1-5|TRBV19|TRBD1
CASSMRGGYQPQHF
TGTGCCAGTAGTATGCGAGGGGGCTATCAGCCCCAGCATTTT
>-|TRBJ1-4|TRBV28|TRBD1
CASSAPGGSNEKLFF
TGTGCCAGCAGCGCTCCAGGGGGGAGTAATGAAAAACTGTTTTTT
>-|TRBJ2-7|TRBV2|-
CASSGGTPGEQYF
TGTGCCAGCAGTGGGGGGACTCCTGGGGAGCAGTACTTC
>-|TRBJ2-7|TRBV7-8|TRBD2
CASSLGGLAAYEQYF
TGTGCCAGCAGCTTGGGCGGACTAGCAGCCTACGAGCAGTACTTC
>once|TRBJ1-5|TRBV28|-
CASSSAGQPQHF
TGTGCCAGCAGTTCCGCGGGGCAGCCCCAGCATTTT
>-|TRBJ2-6|TRBV30|TRBD1
CAWGGQGLSGANVLTF
TGTGCCTGGGGGGGACAGGGGCTCTCTGGGGCCAACGTCCTGACTTTC
>-|TRBJ2-7|TRBV11-3|-
CASGTYEQYF
TGTGCCAGCGGCACCTACGAGCAGTACTTC
>-|TRBJ2-7|TRBV19|TRBD1
CASSIERGQLFYEQYF
TGTGCCAGTAGTATAGAACGGGGACAGCTTTTCTACGAGCAGTACTTC
>once|TRBJ2-1|TRBV25-1|TRBD2
CASGLAGGSSYNEQFF
TGTGCCAGCGGCCTAGCGGGAGGGAGTTCCTACAATGAGCAGTTCTTC
>-|TRBJ2-5|TRBV7-9|-
CASSLLGVQETQYF
TGTGCCAGCAGCTTACTCGGGGTACAAGAGACCCAGTACTTC